These 7 T cell receptor beta chains were all obtained from the same sample, sequenced in a study of blood T cell repertoires in COVID-19. TCRdb's table, derived via immunoSEQ multiplex PCR, lists solely in-frame clones and lacks some. In the table there are about 430,000 clones, roughly 90% of which are singletons. The specimen was PBMCs or T cells enriched from blood (not recorded which). The source of these receptors is a woman aged 18-29 years who had been exposed to COVID-19.

This chain links TRBV11-2 with TRBJ2-5; TRBD2 aligns across 8 bases. After removal of 3 bases from V and 2 bases from J, the junction contained 5 bases not matched to a gene. The CDR3 runs 15 residues. The V gene's germline CDR1 is SGHAT and CDR2 FQNNGV. CDR3 DNA sequence: TGTGCCAGCAGCTTTTCGGGGGGGGATCAAGAGACCCAGTACTTC. Encoded protein: CASSFSGGDQETQYF.

CDR3 residues: CASSTHPYTGELFF. CDR3 sequence (DNA): TGTGCCAGCAGCACTCACCCTTACACCGGGGAGCTGTTTTTT. The chain uses TRBV14 and TRBJ2-2; no clear D gene. CDR3 length: 14 residues. Germline-derived CDR1 and CDR2 are SGHDN and FVKESK. The germline V and J ends were trimmed by 5 bases and 3 bases, with 10 bases remaining between them.

The chain uses TRBV5-6 and TRBJ1-6; TRBD1 might be the D (5 bases). This CDR3 spans 16 amino acids. Germline V lookup: CDR1 SGHDT, CDR2 YYEEEE. Trimming left V 0 bases short and J 9 bases short, with 16 bases between. The CDR3 reads CASSLVGTISGSPLHF. The CDR3 coding sequence is TGTGCCAGCAGCTTGGTTGGGACTATAAGCGGTTCACCCCTCCACTTT. Drawing the rest from reference TRBV5-6 and TRBJ1-6, the complete variable domain is DAGVTQSPTHLIKTRGQQVTLRCSPKSGHDTVSWYQQALGQGPQFIFQYYEEEERQRGNFPDRFSGHQFPNYSSELNVNALLLGDSALYLCASSLVGTISGSPLHFGNGTRLTVT.

This chain connects TRBV7-2 to TRBJ2-7; 8 bases are shared with TRBD2. The J segment lost 1 base and the V segment lost 2 bases, leaving 4 bases of the junction unmatched. The length of the CDR3 is 15 residues. Germline V gene sequence: CDR1 SGHTA, CDR2 FQGNSA. The CDR3 reads CASSLLGGESYEQYF. The DNA of the CDR3 is TGTGCCAGCAGCTTACTCGGGGGGGAATCCTACGAGCAGTACTTC.

The chain couples TRBV4-2 to TRBJ2-7, with D unclear. CDR3 length: 13 amino acids. The V end lost 3 bases, the J end lost 6 bases, and 12 bases lay between the germline ends. Per germline, CDR1 LGHNA and CDR2 YNFKEQ. CDR3 amino acids: CASSQDQPGEQYF. The CDR3 coding sequence is TGTGCCAGCAGCCAGGATCAACCGGGCGAGCAGTACTTC.

A note on this clone: This CDR3 is also generated by other DNA sequences in the sample. The chain uses TRBV3-1 (or the pseudogene TRBV3-2) and TRBJ2-3, with 7 bases aligning to TRBD1. The V and J ends lost 1 base and 0 bases, in that order; junction bases with no gene match: 1. CDR3 length: 15 residues. CDR1 and CDR2 from the germline V gene are LGHDT and YNNKEL (reference sequence). The CDR3, as DNA: TGTGCCAGCAGCCAAGGGACAGGAAGCACAGATACGCAGTATTTT. This sequence encodes CASSQGTGSTDTQYF.

CDR3 DNA: TGTGCCAGCAGCGTAGGGGCAGCCACTGAAGCTTTCTTT. Encoded protein: CASSVGAATEAFF. This chain connects TRBV9 to TRBJ1-1; D ambiguous. Trimming shortened V by 0 bases and J by 4 bases, and 7 bases separated the two germline ends. This CDR3 is 13 amino acids long. Germline V gene lookup returns CDR1 SGDLS and CDR2 YYNGEE.